This entry concerns a single TCR beta chain. Its antigen is currently not known. Base qualities were left out, and no much larger clone turns up one base away. Library prep was done by the immunoSEQ multiplex PCR assay. A mixture of 60 forward primers for TCR Vbeta segments and 13 reverse primers for TCR Jbeta segments was used in the multiplex PCR. A multiplex PCR assay on genomic DNA amplified the CDR3 region of rearranged TCR beta genes. On the Illumina HiSeq System, the amplified TCR beta libraries were sequenced as 87-base-pair reads. Per the original workflow: In a later analysis, approximately 74 million unique TCR beta chains were counted across the approximately 640 repertoires, and approximately 11 million of these chains were shared by at least two donors. To remove PCR and sequencing errors, raw reads were error-corrected and collapsed into unique sequences using a nearest-neighbor algorithm that merged closely related sequences. V, D and J gene segments were assigned by aligning CDR3 sequences to IMGT reference sequences. For a sequence to be retained, a match of at least six nucleotides was required to both a V gene segment and a J gene segment. Rearrangements were called productive when the CDR3 lacked stop codons and stayed in frame with V and J; all others were non-productive. Following IMGT convention, CDR3 was defined as the stretch from the second conserved V-encoded cysteine to the conserved J-encoded phenylalanine. In an earlier analysis of approximately 590 of the donors, sequences lacking an unambiguous match to a single V gene segment were excluded. An earlier analysis of fewer than 750 of the donors called V segments functional above 56.7% productive rearrangements and segregating when the between-donor standard deviation exceeded 5%. To diagnose cytomegalovirus status from the catalog of TCR beta chain sequences, a statistical classification framework was built. V and J gene assignment, in a later analysis, came from comparing TCR nucleotide sequences with IMGT/GENE-DB human TR gene sequences. The TCRdist pipeline was used in a later analysis to assign CDR3 sequences and most-parsimonious VDJ recombination scenarios. A later analysis defined each TCR beta chain by its CDR3 amino acid sequence plus V-gene family, and excluded reads lacking a unique V-gene family. In a later analysis, 450 to 600 highly shared, low-generation-probability nucleotide sequences were removed to address suspected cross-contamination and a sequencing artifact. In a later analysis, a clonal expansion index for each public chain was calculated from normalized within-repertoire ranks of inferred template counts. A later analysis computed generation probabilities with a VDJ recombination model fitted to out-of-frame rearrangements, and checked the results against IGoR. In a later analysis, TCR-TCR, TCR-HLA and TCR-CMV co-occurrence was scored with hypergeometric tests, and a repertoire-size bias correction was applied to TCR pairs. False discovery rates were estimated in a later analysis by permuting HLA or CMV assignments 20 times. In a later analysis, co-occurring TCRs were grouped using DBSCAN, with TCRdist sequence similarity added in when clustering inside HLA-allele-positive subsets. Repertoires with fewer than 30,000 or more than 120,000 public chains were left out of co-occurrence clustering, as were five repertoires with anomalous nucleotide sharing. The immuneACCESS repertoire file appears here via TCRdb, limited to in-frame rearrangements. These files lack a portion of the clones; in checked studies, under half of the deficit traces to unresolved V genes, and the cause of the others is not known. V and J calls and clone size are copied from that table; D and trimming were computed from the DNA. This sample has some 180,000 clones in its table, and around three quarters of those were observed once. Jointly, the top ten make up 4.4% of the sample.

The cohort was made up of approximately 670 healthy bone marrow donors. All cohort members were sampled while nominally healthy, although unrecorded immune exposures were likely present. The donor was CMV seropositive and belonged to the group of more than 250 seropositive cohort members. A peripheral blood sample was collected from each donor, and TCR beta sequencing was performed on peripheral blood mononuclear cells. Genomic DNA extraction from the blood cell samples was performed with the Qiagen DNeasy Blood Extraction Kit. The CDR3 runs 20 residues from the cysteine to the phenylalanine. Only the CDR3 part of the read is kept: 60 bases, read in frame from the first base. CDR1 and CDR2 are drawn from the germline V gene (reference sequence): PRHDT, FYEKMQ. Trimming leaves V shorter by 0 bases and J shorter by 3 bases, with the junction holding 16 bases beyond the gene matches. The sample originates from a study of cytomegalovirus exposure and HLA in healthy donors (dated 2017 in TCRdb). At the level of the whole study: In an earlier analysis of 587 of the donors, 276 Gb of sequence data and just under 120 million unique TCR beta sequences from roughly 180 million T cells were reported. The study profiled the T cell repertoires of under 700 subjects by immunosequencing and related them to cytomegalovirus serostatus. The study was designed to test whether signatures of past pathogen exposure could be identified by cataloging public T cell receptors. Among around 400 genotyped donors of the cohort, an average of approximately 240,000 unique TCR beta nucleotide sequences were sequenced per donor, about a sixth of them non-productive. An earlier analysis of some 500 of the donors applied high-throughput TCR beta sequencing to assess whether each TCR beta V gene segment acted as functional or pseudogenic. Because of strong linkage in the cohort, four to six DR-DQ haplotypes were treated as single units for association and clustering. Typing coverage differed by locus: A, B, C, DRB1 and DQB1 were typed in about 620-630 donors, DQA1 in approximately 520, DPA1 in nearly 610, and DPB1 in 450 to 490. In the later analysis, no new phenotypic data were used to find candidate immune exposures; instead, reliance was placed on TCR beta sequences and their occurrence across donors. Roughly 300 gigabases of sequencing data and around 90 million unique TCR sequences made up an early release that covered nearly 650 HLA-typed donors. Besides the first cohort of around 670 subjects, a separate validation cohort made up of some 110 different subjects was used. Class I and class II HLA loci were covered by the typing at four-digit resolution. Donor age, sex, ethnicity and CMV serostatus were collected together with the repertoire data. A later analysis re-examined previously published TCR beta repertoires from just over 650 donors and added high-resolution HLA genotyping to investigate patterns of TCR occurrence. Every discovery cohort repertoire had been produced on one sequencing platform. High-throughput TCR immunosequencing, statistical association of individual TCRs with disease status, and machine learning were combined to predict cytomegalovirus infection status. Of the 350 to 450 genotyped donors, 75% to 85% were placed in the genetic ancestry cluster associated with self-reported Caucasian donors. Genome-wide SNP genotypes for about three fifths of the roughly 670 donors were used in a later genetic analysis, which treated that subset as a discovery cohort.

Overall study results and their limits: A later analysis associated about 18,000 TCR beta sequences with specific HLA alleles at a false discovery rate of 0.05. The authors suggested that the approach could potentially be extended to other disease states and immunological phenotypes. Because counts were too low, roughly 18 rarely observed V segments, including chromosome 9 orphons, were left out of the earlier analysis of approximately 500 of the donors. Most TCR sequences were observed very rarely across donors, whereas some public TCRs were present in many individuals. The sequencing pipeline was judged likely to have produced a cluster of highly shared sequence variants as a technical artifact. When HLA alleles, especially DR and DQ, strongly co-occurred, attributing TCR associations to individual alleles was difficult. Presence/absence analyses assumed roughly uniform sequencing depth across donors, an assumption that may not hold. Some IMGT-functional V segments, including TRBV6-2 and TRBV6-3, could not be told apart with the 87-base-pair reads, so those segments were excluded. This cohort had only TCR beta chains sequenced, and the lack of alpha or paired-chain data limited which features could be detected. A further reported finding was that TCR beta sequences accurately predicted the HLA-A and HLA-B alleles for most subjects in the first cohort. According to a later genetic analysis, donors in an Asian-associated ancestry cluster had fewer N-insertions in productive TCRs than the roughly 660-donor mean. A total of fewer than 200 TCR beta chains were listed by the study as associated with cytomegalovirus. According to a later analysis, TCR association rates differed among HLA loci, with DRB1 alleles showing the most associated TCRs and HLA-C alleles showing the fewest. Compared with equally common non-associated chains, HLA-associated TCR beta chains in a later analysis were more clonally expanded and had lower generation probabilities. In an earlier analysis of 450 to 750 of the donors, most TCR beta V segments appeared in productive rearrangements about 87% or about 30% of the time, broadly matching IMGT annotations. According to a later analysis, parvovirus B19, influenza, CMV and Epstein-Barr virus appeared linked to several top co-occurrence clusters. Correlated functional status among segregating V segments might be attributable to linkage disequilibrium, but an unknown experimental factor could not be ruled out. The only immune exposure information available for the cohort was CMV serostatus. V-gene and J-gene trimming of TCR beta chains was associated with a missense DCLRE1C variant in a later genetic analysis, and the association was replicated in an independent cohort. The classifier was reported to diagnose cytomegalovirus status with high specificity and sensitivity in both the original and validation cohorts. Three of the identified cytomegalovirus-associated TCR beta chains were confirmed in vitro to be specific for cytomegalovirus antigens. Because some donors lacked HLA typing at each locus, the association tests relied only on the typed subset. According to a later analysis, most CMV-associated TCR beta chains appeared to be HLA-restricted, and the HLA associations seemed to be driven largely by CMV exposure.

The source material was PBMCs. This receptor was obtained from a woman in her twenties or thirties in good health and CMV-seropositive. The chain uses TRBV13 and TRBJ2-3, with 9 middle bases fitting TRBD2. The CDR3 region has the sequence CASSLGSWLAGISMTDTQYF. In nucleotides, the sequence is TGTGCCAGCAGCTTAGGCTCTTGGCTAGCGGGAATTTCTATGACAGATACGCAGTATTTT.